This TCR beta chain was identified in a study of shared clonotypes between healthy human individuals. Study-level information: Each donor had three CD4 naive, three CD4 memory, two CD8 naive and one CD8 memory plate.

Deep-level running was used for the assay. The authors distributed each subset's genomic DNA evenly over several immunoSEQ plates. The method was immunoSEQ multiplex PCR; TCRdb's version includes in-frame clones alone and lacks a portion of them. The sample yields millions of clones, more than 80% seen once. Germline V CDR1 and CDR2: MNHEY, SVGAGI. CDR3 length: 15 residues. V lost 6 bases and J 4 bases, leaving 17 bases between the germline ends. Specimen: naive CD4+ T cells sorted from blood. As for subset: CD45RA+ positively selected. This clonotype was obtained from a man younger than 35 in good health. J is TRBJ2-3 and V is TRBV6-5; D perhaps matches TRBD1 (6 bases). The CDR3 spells CASRSRAHRADTQYF. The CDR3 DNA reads TGTGCCAGCAGATCCCGGGCCCACAGGGCAGATACGCAGTATTTT.